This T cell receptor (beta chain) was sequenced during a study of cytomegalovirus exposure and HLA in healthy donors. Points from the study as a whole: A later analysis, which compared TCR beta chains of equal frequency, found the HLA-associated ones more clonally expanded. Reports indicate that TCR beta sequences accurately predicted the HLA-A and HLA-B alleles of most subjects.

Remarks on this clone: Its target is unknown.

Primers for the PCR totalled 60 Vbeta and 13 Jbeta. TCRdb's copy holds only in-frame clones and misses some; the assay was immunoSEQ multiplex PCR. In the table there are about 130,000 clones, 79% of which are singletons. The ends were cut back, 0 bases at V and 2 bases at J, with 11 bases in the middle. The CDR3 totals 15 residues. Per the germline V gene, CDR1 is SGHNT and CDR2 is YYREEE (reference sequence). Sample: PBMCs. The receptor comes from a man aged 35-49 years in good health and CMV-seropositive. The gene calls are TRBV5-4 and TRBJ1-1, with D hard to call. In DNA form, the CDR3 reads TGTGCCAGCAGCTTGGATACAGCACCCAACACTGAAGCTTTCTTT. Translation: CASSLDTAPNTEAFF.